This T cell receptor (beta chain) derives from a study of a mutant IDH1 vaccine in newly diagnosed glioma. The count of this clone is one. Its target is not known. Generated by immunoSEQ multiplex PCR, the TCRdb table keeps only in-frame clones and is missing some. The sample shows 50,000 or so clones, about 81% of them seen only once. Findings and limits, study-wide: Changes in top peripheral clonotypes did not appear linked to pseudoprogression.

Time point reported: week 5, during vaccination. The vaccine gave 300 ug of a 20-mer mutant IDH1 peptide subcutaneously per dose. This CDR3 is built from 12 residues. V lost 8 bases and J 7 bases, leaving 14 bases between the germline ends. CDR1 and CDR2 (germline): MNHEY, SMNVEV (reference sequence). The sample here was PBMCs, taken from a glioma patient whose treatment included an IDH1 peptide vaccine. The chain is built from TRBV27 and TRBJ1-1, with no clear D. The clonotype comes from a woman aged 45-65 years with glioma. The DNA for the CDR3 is TGTGCCAGCTTCGTCCCGGGGAGTGAAGCTTTCTTT. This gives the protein CASFVPGSEAFF.